A selection of T cell receptor beta chains follows, all from one sample in a study of T cell responses to AZD1222 COVID-19 vaccine. Using immunoSEQ multiplex PCR, the repertoire was profiled, and TCRdb retains in-frame clones only, with some absent. The data contain 100,000 to 150,000 clones, under 95% of them singletons. Sequencing was performed on peripheral blood, taken on day 0 of AZD1222 vaccination. All receptors come from an adult in good health. The conserved cysteine and the conserved F or W are not part of the CDR3 here. Expanded clones get a size class; other rows say once, few or many, or leave the size out.

j_call,clone_size,v_call,cdr3_aa
TRBJ2-1,.,TRBV12-3/TRBV12-4,ASSFGRNNEQF
TRBJ2-1,few,TRBV11-3,ASSLGGLAGSPGHEQF
TRBJ2-1,few,TRBV5-1,ASSLGTASYNEQF
TRBJ2-1,.,TRBV24-1,ATAKGEGNEQF
TRBJ1-1,.,TRBV5-1,ASSADRENTEAF
TRBJ1-1,.,TRBV13,ASSYSSPGTEAF
TRBJ2-1,.,TRBV19,ASSIGSLGYNEQF
TRBJ2-7,.,TRBV12-2,ASRLGLTDSYEQY
TRBJ1-4,.,TRBV28,ASSSITYRRANEKLF
TRBJ1-1,.,TRBV18,ASSPGLDTEAF
TRBJ1-1,few,TRBV29-1,SVEMGNTEAF
TRBJ2-7,.,TRBV27,ASSPQRGSSYEQY
TRBJ1-1,.,TRBV6-5,ASGRLGTEAF
TRBJ2-7,.,TRBV16,ASSQSSAGEQY
TRBJ1-6,.,TRBV2,ASATQGGSPLH
TRBJ1-1,.,TRBV27,ASRPPRGWNTEAF
TRBJ2-1,.,TRBV24-1,ATSDPGPGQGEQF
TRBJ2-2,.,TRBV11-2,ASRLGQATLGTGELF
TRBJ1-5,.,TRBV28,ASRGRIGNQPQH
TRBJ1-5,.,TRBV12-3/TRBV12-4,ASRAAGQPQH
TRBJ1-2,once,TRBV5-6,ASSFEGYDGYT
TRBJ1-5,.,TRBV7-9,ASSQGQAQPQH
TRBJ2-3,.,TRBV10-1,ATRRGDTQY
TRBJ1-5,.,TRBV11-2,ASSLTYNGNQPQH
TRBJ2-1,.,TRBV9,ASSVGQRYNEQF
TRBJ1-6,.,TRBV6-5,ASSYSQRSPLH
TRBJ2-1,.,TRBV28,ASSFSLDRGYNEQF
TRBJ1-3,.,TRBV29-1,SVEGRGNTIY
TRBJ1-6,.,TRBV19,ASSAYTDRYNSPLH
TRBJ2-3,.,TRBV18,ASSPGGGTDTQY
TRBJ1-2,.,TRBV12-5,ASAPETGLYGYT
TRBJ2-1,.,TRBV7-6,ASSLERRSSYNEQF
TRBJ1-5,.,TRBV11-2,ASSLEPDLQPQH
TRBJ2-7,.,TRBV6-1,ASSEVRGSIYEQY
TRBJ1-4,.,TRBV7-9,ASSQNTGNEKLF
TRBJ2-3,once,TRBV6-5,ASSYWYRTSTDTQY
TRBJ1-2,.,TRBV11-2,ASSLDPSNRGYT
TRBJ2-7,.,TRBV6-5,ASLANTYEQY
TRBJ1-4,.,TRBV12-3/TRBV12-4,ASSLMDSGKLF
TRBJ1-1,.,TRBV12-3/TRBV12-4,ASSYRVVTEAF
TRBJ2-7,.,TRBV2,ASSEGSYEQY
TRBJ1-4,.,TRBV30,AWSGRMANEKLF
TRBJ1-4,.,TRBV28,ASSAPGSNEKLF
TRBJ1-5,.,TRBV19,ASSIDIGHIGNQPQH
TRBJ1-2,.,TRBV9,ASSVESANYGYT
TRBJ1-4,.,TRBV27,ASSLGQTLNEKLF
TRBJ1-1,.,TRBV30,AWSTTGLGEAF
TRBJ1-3,.,TRBV30,AWSWAGEYNTIY
TRBJ2-7,.,TRBV29-1,SVETGASVYEQY
TRBJ1-1,.,TRBV19,ASGHGMNTEAF
TRBJ2-3,.,TRBV5-8,ASRATGSRGDTQY
TRBJ1-1,.,TRBV2,ASSEALTEAF
TRBJ1-5,.,TRBV19,ASSRQGVQPQH
TRBJ1-3,.,TRBV11-2,ASSLAPVTFGVNTIY
TRBJ1-2,once,TRBV11-2,ASSLDPTNIYGYT